Shown below are 7 T cell receptor beta chains from a single sample sequenced in a study of T-cell memory formation after mild COVID-19. TCRdb reprocessed the 5' RACE reads with MiXCR, giving one entry per CDR3 protein. The table records over 300,000 distinct CDR3 sequences, less than 25% of them present only once. Sample: PBMCs or a T cell subset sorted from them (not recorded which). These receptors all stem from a man aged 18 to 30 who had mild COVID-19 (a few samples of this study predate the infection). Cell type and time point are not known.

The chain joins TRBV5-1 to TRBJ1-4; 7 nucleotides align to TRBD1. With V trimmed by 0 bases and J by 0 bases, 2 bases remained unmatched. This CDR3 comprises 16 residues. Germline-derived CDR1 and CDR2 are SGHRS and YFSETQ. The CDR3, as DNA: TGCGCCAGCAGCTTGGCAGGGGGGGCAACTAATGAAAAACTGTTTTTT. It translates to CASSLAGGATNEKLFF. Supplemented by reference TRBV5-1 and TRBJ1-4, the full variable domain reads KAGVTQTPRYLIKTRGQQVTLSCSPISGHRSVSWYQQTPGQGLQFLFEYFSETQRNKGNFPGRFSGRQFSNSRSEMNVSTLELGDSALYLCASSLAGGATNEKLFFGSGTQLSVL.

The chain employs TRBV5-1 and TRBJ1-2; D call uncertain. This CDR3 comprises 15 residues. The V end was cut by 3 bases, the J end by 6 bases, with 18 bases between. Looked up from germline, CDR1 is SGHRS and CDR2 is YFSETQ. Written as DNA, the CDR3 is TGCGCCAGCAGCTCGGACGGATCCCATCCTCATGGCTACACCTTC. Translating it yields CASSSDGSHPHGYTF.

The chain combines TRBV7-3 with TRBJ2-5; unclear D gene. V was shortened by 5 bases and J by 4 bases, with 11 bases between the two germline ends. The length of the CDR3 is 13 residues. CDR1 SGHTA and CDR2 FQGTGA come from the germline V gene. The CDR3 bases are TGTGCCAGCAGCCCCTACGTTGGAGAGACCCAGTACTTC. It translates to CASSPYVGETQYF.

This clonotype turned up a few times. The chain employs TRBV28 and TRBJ2-6; D remains unclear. Germline CDR1 is MDHEN and CDR2 is SYDVKM. The CDR3 has 17 amino acids. Trimming cost V 3 bases and J 1 base, with 13 bases left between them. The CDR3 DNA follows: TGTGCCAGCAGTTTCGGGTCTAGTCTATCTGGGGCCAACGTCCTGACTTTC. The encoded protein is CASSFGSSLSGANVLTF. The full variable domain, with the rest looked up from reference TRBV28 and TRBJ2-6, is DVKVTQSSRYLVKRTGEKVFLECVQDMDHENMFWYRQDPGLGLRLIYFSYDVKMKEKGDIPEGYSVSREKKERFSLILESASTNQTSMYLCASSFGSSLSGANVLTFGAGSRLTVL.

This clonotype was seen more than once but under ten times. The chain carries TRBV18 and TRBJ2-7; no clear D gene. V lost 3 bases, J lost 0 bases, and 9 bases lay in between. CDR1 and CDR2 (germline): KGHSH, LQKENI. The CDR3 sequence is 14 residues long. CDR3 amino acids: CASSPSQHSYEQYF. The CDR3 DNA sequence: TGTGCCAGCTCACCGTCCCAGCACTCCTACGAGCAGTACTTC.

This clonotype was seen a few times. CDR3 DNA: TGCAGTGCTAGAGGGACCTTCCGCTCCTACAATGAGCAGTTCTTC. Amino acids: CSARGTFRSYNEQFF. The V and J genes are TRBV20-1 and TRBJ2-1; D not certain. Germline values: CDR1 DFQATT, CDR2 SNEGSKA (reference sequence). The CDR3 extends over 15 amino acids. V was cut by 1 base and J by 0 bases, with 10 bases left in between.

This sequence joins TRBV9 and TRBJ1-1, with a weak D call TRBD1 (6 bases). The length of the CDR3 is 14 residues. Germline lookup yields CDR1 SGDLS and CDR2 YYNGEE. V shed 3 bases and J shed 1 base, with 10 bases lying between them. As DNA, the CDR3 is TGTGCCAGCAGCGGGGGGGCCCCGAACACTGAAGCTTTCTTT. Its protein product is CASSGGAPNTEAFF. The full variable domain, its missing parts supplied by reference TRBV9 and TRBJ1-1, is DSGVTQTPKHLITATGQRVTLRCSPRSGDLSVYWYQQSLDQGLQFLIQYYNGEERAKGNILERFSAQQFPDLHSELNLSSLELGDSALYFCASSGGAPNTEAFFGQGTRLTVV.